This passage covers 6 T cell receptor beta chains from one sample sequenced in a study of cytomegalovirus exposure and HLA in healthy donors. 60 Vbeta and 13 Jbeta primers were used in PCR. Sequenced by immunoSEQ multiplex PCR; TCRdb stores in-frame clones only, minus some. The sample records roughly 250,000 clones, 80% being singletons. Sequenced input: PBMCs. These TCRs come from a girl aged 2 to 10 in good health and CMV-seronegative.

The CDR3 coding sequence is TGTGCCAGCAGTTACTCGATAGTAAGCAATCAGCCCCAGCATTTT. Its protein is CASSYSIVSNQPQHF. The chain is built from TRBV6-5 and TRBJ1-5; no firm D call. V was trimmed by 0 bases and J by 1 base, leaving 7 bases between them. CDR1 MNHEY and CDR2 SVGAGI come from the germline V gene. The CDR3 contains 15 residues.

In regard to this clone: One end of the junction is discordant with germline, which a read error may explain. This sequence joins TRBV7-9 and TRBJ2-7; a possible D gene is TRBD1 (6 bases). The CDR3 loop spans 14 amino acids. In germline, CDR1 is SEHNR, CDR2 FQNEAQ (reference sequence). The CDR3 reads CSSSLVGQAYEQYF. The CDR3 DNA is TGTTCCAGCAGCTTAGTGGGACAAGCCTACGAGCAGTACTTC.

V usage is TRBV28 and J usage is TRBJ2-4; 8 positions match TRBD1. In germline, CDR1 is MDHEN, CDR2 SYDVKM. The CDR3 contains 15 residues. V trimming: 7 bases; J trimming: 8 bases; junction bases outside the gene matches: 13. CDR3 sequence reads: CASTKSSGGSDIQYF. CDR3 coding DNA: TGTGCCAGCACCAAATCTTCAGGGGGCAGCGACATTCAGTACTTC.

The chain has TRBV4-2 and TRBJ2-1; the match to TRBD1 covers 7 bases. The CDR3 has 14 residues. Germline values: CDR1 LGHNA, CDR2 YNFKEQ. Trimming removed 2 bases from V and 5 bases from J; junction bases left unmatched: 3. The CDR3: CASSQPQGDNEQFF. The CDR3 nucleotides are TGTGCCAGCAGCCAACCTCAGGGGGACAATGAGCAGTTCTTC.

This clone was counted a few times. This chain joins TRBV2 and TRBJ2-7, with 10 bases lining up with TRBD1. The CDR3 runs to 14 residues. V was clipped by 8 bases and J by 4 bases; unmatched bases: 8. Per germline, CDR1 SNHLY and CDR2 FYNNEI. The CDR3 is CASARGQGTYEQYF. In DNA, the CDR3 is TGTGCCAGCGCCCGGGGACAGGGGACTTACGAGCAGTACTTC. Full variable domain (rest looked up from reference TRBV2 and TRBJ2-7): EPEVTQTPSHQVTQMGQEVILRCVPISNHLYFYWYRQILGQKVEFLVSFYNNEISEKSEIFDDQFSVERPDGSNFTLKIRSTKLEDSAMYFCASARGQGTYEQYFGPGTRLTVT.

CDR3 residues: CASSEGGFSNQPQHF. CDR3 DNA sequence: TGTGCCAGCAGTGAAGGCGGGTTTAGCAATCAGCCCCAGCATTTT. This rearrangement joins TRBV6-1 to TRBJ1-5; D not resolved. Trimming pared 1 base from V and 0 bases from J, leaving 7 bases between. The length of the CDR3 is 15 residues. Germline loops: CDR1 MNHNS, CDR2 SASEGT.